This TCR beta chain appears in the sequencing data of a study of blood T cell repertoires in COVID-19. Study-wide background: From the United States, Italy and Spain came samples of acute and convalescent COVID-19. Sample material is recorded as cDNA or gDNA derived from T cells, B-cell-depleted T cells, or PBMCs.

Original processing methods: Reference gene primers were amplified, and this amplification served to estimate nucleated cell counts. The protocol was immunoSEQ multiplex PCR, while the TCRdb copy is restricted to in-frame clones and leaves out a portion. Clonal size and the V and J genes are those of that table, whereas D and trimming came from the DNA. The table has about 270,000 clones, around four fifths seen once. From germline, CDR1 is MDHEN and CDR2 SYDVKM. V shed 6 bases and J shed 2 bases, with 16 bases lying between them. This CDR3 is built from 16 residues. The clonotype originates from a woman aged 50 to 60 with active or convalescent COVID-19. The gene calls are TRBV28 and TRBJ1-4; weak D call: TRBD1 (6 bases). The sample taken for sequencing was peripheral blood. The DNA for the CDR3 is TGTGCCAGCAGCCGCTCAGGGGCTAACACTAATGAAAAACTGTTTTTT. It codes for CASSRSGANTNEKLFF.